A selection of T cell receptor beta chains follows, all from one sample in a study of cytomegalovirus exposure and HLA in healthy donors. Here immunoSEQ multiplex PCR was the method, and the copy in TCRdb shows in-frame clones only, minus some. Among around 150,000 clones listed, 55% to 70% were seen once. The material sequenced was PBMCs. The receptors derive from a woman between 40 and 55 years old in good health and CMV-seropositive. Each CDR3 is given with its conserved first and last residue. The D gene is left open where the match is weak. Clone sizes are given selectively: once, few, many, or a class where the clone is expanded.

v_call	d_call	clone_size	j_call	cdr3_nt	cdr3_aa
TRBV27	NA	NA	TRBJ2-5	TGTGCCAGCAGTTTACGGGGTGGGGAGACCCAGTACTTC	CASSLRGGETQYF
TRBV5-1	NA	NA	TRBJ2-4	TGCGCCAGCAGCTTGGACGGGGGAGCAGGGAATCACATTCAGTACTTC	CASSLDGGAGNHIQYF
TRBV7-9	NA	once	TRBJ2-1	TGTGCCAGCAGCTTAGGACGTAGCGGAGTGTACAATGAGCAGTTCTTC	CASSLGRSGVYNEQFF
TRBV7-2	NA	NA	TRBJ2-7	TGTGCCAGCAGCTTAGAACCAGCCTACGAGCAGTACTTC	CASSLEPAYEQYF
TRBV4-3	NA	NA	TRBJ2-7	TGCGCCAGCAGCCAAGGAGCGGGCCTAACCTACGAGCAGTACTTC	CASSQGAGLTYEQYF
TRBV7-6	TRBD2	NA	TRBJ2-1	TGTGCCAGCAGCTTAACCCTACTAGCGGGAGCTAGCAATGAGCAGTTCTTC	CASSLTLLAGASNEQFF
TRBV28	TRBD1	NA	TRBJ1-4	TGTGCCAGCAGACCCGACAGGGCAACTAATGAAAAACTGTTTTTT	CASRPDRATNEKLFF
TRBV5-6	NA	few	TRBJ1-2	TGTGCCAGCAGCTTCAGGTCGGCATCGGCTAACTATGGCTACACCTTC	CASSFRSASANYGYTF
TRBV4-3	NA	NA	TRBJ1-4	TGCGCCAGCAGCCCAAGAAGAGCTGGGGAGGAAAAACTGTTTTTT	CASSPRRAGEEKLFF
TRBV28	NA	NA	TRBJ1-1	TGTGCCAGCAGTTTGACAGGAGACGAGACTGAAGCTTTCTTT	CASSLTGDETEAFF
TRBV5-1	NA	NA	TRBJ2-7	TGCGCCAGCAGCCCCGAGGCTAGGACTCAGCCCTACGAGCAGTACTTC	CASSPEARTQPYEQYF
TRBV27	TRBD1	NA	TRBJ1-2	TGTGCCAGCAGACCAGCGGGACAGGGCCTCGGCTACACCTTC	CASRPAGQGLGYTF
TRBV25-1	TRBD2	NA	TRBJ2-3	TGTGCCAGCAGTGACCAGCGGGAGAAAATAGATACGCAGTATTTT	CASSDQREKIDTQYF
TRBV7-3	TRBD2	NA	TRBJ2-3	TGTGCCAGCAGCTCGGGGACTAGCGGGGGCACAGATACGCAGTATTTT	CASSSGTSGGTDTQYF
TRBV7-2	TRBD1	NA	TRBJ2-3	TGTGCCAGCAGCCCACCAGGGGGAGTGGGCACAGATACGCAGTATTTT	CASSPPGGVGTDTQYF
TRBV29-1	NA	few	TRBJ2-6	TGCAGCATACTCGCGGGGACTGGGGCCAACGTCCTGACTTTC	CSILAGTGANVLTF
TRBV6-5	NA	once	TRBJ1-1	TGTGCCAGCAGTTCCAGGCCTTCAGAAGCTTTCTTT	CASSSRPSEAFF